This record covers a single TCR beta chain. Its antigen is unknown. A multiplex PCR was run with 60 Vbeta primers and 13 Jbeta primers. Produced via immunoSEQ multiplex PCR; TCRdb's table is partial and in-frame only. The repertoire holds some 150,000 clones, with approximately 60% as singletons. This sample stems from a study of cytomegalovirus exposure and HLA in healthy donors. Study-wide results and caveats: Associated with cytomegalovirus, according to the listing, were about 160 TCR beta chains. Data from an earlier analysis indicated that most TCR beta V segments were productive either about 90% or about 30% of the time. At a 0.05 false discovery rate, a later analysis found around 15,000 TCR beta sequences to be associated with HLA alleles.

There are 15 residues in the CDR3. CDR1 SEHNR and CDR2 FQNEAQ come from the germline V gene (reference sequence). With 5 bases clipped from V and 5 bases from J, the junction kept 3 bases outside the gene matches. Sequencing was carried out using PBMCs. J is TRBJ2-2 and V is TRBV7-9, with 12 bases aligning to TRBD2. The receptor comes from a woman in her sixties in good health and CMV-seropositive. CDR3 nucleotides: TGTGCCAGCAGCCCAGGACTAGCGGGAACCGGGGAGCTGTTTTTT. It specifies CASSPGLAGTGELFF.